This T cell receptor (beta chain) is drawn from a study of blood T cell repertoires in COVID-19 (dated by TCRdb to 2018 to 2020). About the full investigation: Samples from collaborators originated in the United States, Italy and Spain and spanned both the acute and convalescent phases of COVID-19. The prospective study material was composed of cDNA or gDNA derived from T cells, B-cell-depleted T cells, or PBMCs. Subjects who had been exposed to COVID-19, were actively infected with it, or had recovered from it provided the deeply sampled blood TCRbeta repertoires that made up the dataset. The repertoires were made available in a free public database intended to serve as a resource for research on the immune response to SARS-CoV-2. Samples were obtained from the ongoing ImmuneRACE study (first 160 participants) and from 950 to 1,500 subjects provided by 6 global collaborators. Nearly every sample came with metadata listing a de-identified subject ID, COVID-19 status, age in years and sex. HLA class I and class II types, where available, came from metadata supplied by the sample provider rather than from assay-based typing. What the work shows at the level of the full study, not this receptor alone: Clinical and demographic metadata were provided uncurated, with the amount varying by source and participant.

From the cysteine up to the phenylalanine, the CDR3 has a length of 15 residues. This entry keeps only the CDR3 DNA: 45 bases, framed from base 1. Relative to germline, V is missing 7 bases and J is missing 7 bases, with 9 bases of the junction outside any gene match. The germline V gene (reference sequence) yields MNHEY for CDR1 and SMNVEV for CDR2. Participants in the prospective study were aged roughly 18 to 89 years, lived in about two dozen United States geographic areas, and enrolled through a virtual design. Cohort assignment in the prospective study relied on participant-reported clinical history from a screening survey and a study questionnaire. ImmuneRACE Cohort 3 recovered participants were defined by two consecutive negative NP/OP PCR tests, healthcare professional clearance, or symptom resolution. In the prospective study, whole blood, serum and a nasopharyngeal or oropharyngeal swab were collected from each participant by mobile phlebotomists. Additional blood draws and questionnaires over an approximately 2-month period could optionally be provided by prospective study participants. Blood samples from the prospective study were shipped frozen or at room temperature prior to DNA extraction.

TCRbeta CDR3 regions were amplified from genomic DNA using the immunoSEQ Assay, a bias-controlled multiplex PCR. Per the source publication's procedure: Within the assay, amplification of reference gene primers was used to estimate how many nucleated cells each sample contained. Sequence reads were collapsed and filtered to measure the absolute abundance of every unique TCRbeta CDR3 rearrangement. Productive Simpson clonality was computed per sample as the square root of Simpson's diversity index over productive rearrangements. TCRdb took over this immuneACCESS table, retaining in-frame rearrangements with V and J assigned. Such tables are incomplete; in checked studies, under half of the missing clones stem from an unresolved V gene, and the remainder is unexplained. That table supplies the V and J calls and clone size; D and trimming were determined from the DNA. This sample comprises a few hundred thousand clones, roughly 84% of them detected only once. The ten biggest clones cover approximately 6.5% of the sample.

On this clone: There is no known antigen for this receptor. Per-nucleotide qualities are absent, and no much larger clonotype sits a single base away.

The TCR was taken from a woman between 40 and 55 years old who had recovered from COVID-19. The sample was PBMCs or T cells enriched from blood (not recorded which). The V and J genes are TRBV27 and TRBJ2-1, and 11 junction bases match TRBD1. The CDR3 reads CASTWGTGGRNEQFF. The sequenced DNA: TGTGCCAGCACCTGGGGGACAGGGGGTAGAAATGAGCAGTTCTTC.